The clone carrying this T cell receptor (beta chain) was observed a few times. Sequencing used immunoSEQ multiplex PCR; TCRdb keeps in-frame clones, though not all of them. This sample yields some 220,000 clones, of which roughly 80% are seen a single time; approximately 1.2% belongs to the top ten. The sample is drawn from a study of blood T cell repertoires in COVID-19. Participant age was 18 to 89 years, and participants resided in approximately 24 US areas. The germline V gene encodes CDR1 GTSNPN and CDR2 SVGIG (reference sequence). V dropped 2 bases and J dropped 5; count of bases not matched to a gene: 5. CDR3 length: 14 residues.

Sequenced input: PBMCs or T cells enriched from blood (not recorded which). The chain joins TRBV30 to TRBJ1-1; 10 nucleotides align to TRBD1. This receptor was obtained from a middle-aged woman with acute COVID-19. The DNA of the CDR3 is TGTGCCTGGAGTCCCGGGACAGGGGATACTGAAGCTTTCTTT. Encoded protein: CAWSPGTGDTEAFF. Full variable domain (outside the CDR3, taken from reference TRBV30 and TRBJ1-1): SQTIHQWPATLVQPVGSPLSLECTVEGTSNPNLYWYRQAAGRGLQLLFYSVGIGQISSEVPQNLSASRPQDRQFILSSKKLLLSDSGFYLCAWSPGTGDTEAFFGQGTRLTVV.